This T cell receptor beta chain appears in the sequencing data of a study of blood T cell repertoires in COVID-19. Seattle participants joined during active infection and were tracked over time. Profiled with immunoSEQ multiplex PCR; TCRdb holds only in-frame clones, not every one. The sample holds tens of thousands of clones, roughly 81% seen once. Germline V gene data show CDR1 as MNHNY and CDR2 as SVGAGI (reference sequence). With 4 bases clipped from V and 6 bases from J, the junction kept 7 bases outside the gene matches. The CDR3 is made up of 14 amino acids. The chain combines TRBV6-6 with TRBJ2-3; 7 bases are a match to TRBD1. The sequenced material came from peripheral blood. The receptor comes from a man older than 75 with COVID-19, enrolled during active disease. The CDR3, as DNA: TGTGCCAGCAGTTCCCACAGGGGCCAGGATACGCAGTATTTT. Translation gives CASSSHRGQDTQYF.